Listed here are 2 T cell receptor beta chains from one sample, sequenced in a study of cytomegalovirus exposure and HLA in healthy donors. Primers included in the PCR were 60 Vbeta and 13 Jbeta primers. Repertoires were generated with immunoSEQ multiplex PCR, while TCRdb's copy carries only in-frame clones and drops some. The table records about 130,000 clones, roughly 84% of them present only once. The specimen sequenced was PBMCs. Receptor source: a girl aged 2-15 years in good health and CMV-seronegative.

In regard to this clone: The identical CDR3 is also encoded by other nucleotide sequences in the sample. V and J are TRBV9 and TRBJ2-7; TRBD2 agrees at 10 bases. The CDR3 is 15 amino acids. V trimming: 0 bases; J trimming: 2 bases; junction bases outside the gene matches: 2. Germline CDR1 is SGDLS and CDR2 is YYNGEE. CDR3 DNA sequence: TGTGCCAGCAGCGTAGGGACTAGCGGAGCCTACGAGCAGTACTTC. It codes for CASSVGTSGAYEQYF. The variable domain in full, with the rest retrieved from reference TRBV9 and TRBJ2-7, is DSGVTQTPKHLITATGQRVTLRCSPRSGDLSVYWYQQSLDQGLQFLIQYYNGEERAKGNILERFSAQQFPDLHSELNLSSLELGDSALYFCASSVGTSGAYEQYFGPGTRLTVT.

The rearrangement joins TRBV11-2 to TRBJ1-1, with D maybe TRBD1 (5 bases). This CDR3 is built from 15 residues. CDR1 is SGHAT, CDR2 FQNNGV, per germline. The ends were cut back, 5 bases at V and 1 base at J, with 14 bases in the middle. The CDR3 is CASSPDQQGNTEAFF. CDR3 coding DNA: TGTGCCAGCAGCCCCGACCAGCAGGGGAACACTGAAGCTTTCTTT. The whole variable domain, filled in from reference TRBV11-2 and TRBJ1-1, reads EAGVAQSPRYKIIEKRQSVAFWCNPISGHATLYWYQQILGQGPKLLIQFQNNGVVDDSQLPKDRFSAERLKGVDSTLKIQPAKLEDSAVYLCASSPDQQGNTEAFFGQGTRLTVV.